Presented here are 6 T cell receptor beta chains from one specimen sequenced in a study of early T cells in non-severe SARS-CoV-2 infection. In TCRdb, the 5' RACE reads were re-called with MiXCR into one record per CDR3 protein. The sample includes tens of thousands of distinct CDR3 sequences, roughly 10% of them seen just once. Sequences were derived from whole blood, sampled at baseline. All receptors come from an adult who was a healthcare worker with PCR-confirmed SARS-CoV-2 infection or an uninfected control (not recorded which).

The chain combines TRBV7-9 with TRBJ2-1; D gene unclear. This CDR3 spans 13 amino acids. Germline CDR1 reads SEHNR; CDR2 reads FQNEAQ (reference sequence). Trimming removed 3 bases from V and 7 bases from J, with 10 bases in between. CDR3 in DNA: TGTGCCAGCAGCTTCGGGCTGCTGAATGAGCAGTTCTTC. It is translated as CASSFGLLNEQFF.

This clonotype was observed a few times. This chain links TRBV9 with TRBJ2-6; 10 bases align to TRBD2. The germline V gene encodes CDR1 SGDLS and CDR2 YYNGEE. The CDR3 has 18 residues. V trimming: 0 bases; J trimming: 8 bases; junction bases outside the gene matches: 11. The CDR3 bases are TGTGCCAGCAGCGTAGCGTCTAGCGGGAGTAGGGGGACCAACGTCCTGACTTTC. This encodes CASSVASSGSRGTNVLTF. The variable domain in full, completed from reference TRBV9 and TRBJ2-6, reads DSGVTQTPKHLITATGQRVTLRCSPRSGDLSVYWYQQSLDQGLQFLIQYYNGEERAKGNILERFSAQQFPDLHSELNLSSLELGDSALYFCASSVASSGSRGTNVLTFGAGSRLTVL.

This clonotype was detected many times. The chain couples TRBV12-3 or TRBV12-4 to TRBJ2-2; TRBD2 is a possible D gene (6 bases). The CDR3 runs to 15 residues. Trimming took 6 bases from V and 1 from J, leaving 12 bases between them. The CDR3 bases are TGTGCCAGCAGGCCGGGACTTCTGAACACCGGGGAGCTGTTTTTT. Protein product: CASRPGLLNTGELFF.

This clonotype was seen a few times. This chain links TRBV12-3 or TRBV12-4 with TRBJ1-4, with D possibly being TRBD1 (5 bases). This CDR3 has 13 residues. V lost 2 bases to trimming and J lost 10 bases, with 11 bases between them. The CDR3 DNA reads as TGTGCCAGCAGTTTAACCTCTGGGGGAAAACTGTTTTTT. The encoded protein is CASSLTSGGKLFF.

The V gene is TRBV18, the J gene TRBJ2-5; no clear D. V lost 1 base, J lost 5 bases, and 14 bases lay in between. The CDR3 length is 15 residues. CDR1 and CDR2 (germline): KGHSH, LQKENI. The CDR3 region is CASSPRTENGETQYF. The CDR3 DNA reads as TGTGCCAGCTCACCACGAACTGAAAACGGGGAGACCCAGTACTTC.

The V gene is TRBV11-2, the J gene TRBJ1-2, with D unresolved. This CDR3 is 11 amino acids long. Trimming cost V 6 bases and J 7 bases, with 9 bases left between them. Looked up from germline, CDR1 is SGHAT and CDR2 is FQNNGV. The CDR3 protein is CASSWVTGYTF. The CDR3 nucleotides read TGTGCCAGCAGTTGGGTGACTGGCTACACCTTC.